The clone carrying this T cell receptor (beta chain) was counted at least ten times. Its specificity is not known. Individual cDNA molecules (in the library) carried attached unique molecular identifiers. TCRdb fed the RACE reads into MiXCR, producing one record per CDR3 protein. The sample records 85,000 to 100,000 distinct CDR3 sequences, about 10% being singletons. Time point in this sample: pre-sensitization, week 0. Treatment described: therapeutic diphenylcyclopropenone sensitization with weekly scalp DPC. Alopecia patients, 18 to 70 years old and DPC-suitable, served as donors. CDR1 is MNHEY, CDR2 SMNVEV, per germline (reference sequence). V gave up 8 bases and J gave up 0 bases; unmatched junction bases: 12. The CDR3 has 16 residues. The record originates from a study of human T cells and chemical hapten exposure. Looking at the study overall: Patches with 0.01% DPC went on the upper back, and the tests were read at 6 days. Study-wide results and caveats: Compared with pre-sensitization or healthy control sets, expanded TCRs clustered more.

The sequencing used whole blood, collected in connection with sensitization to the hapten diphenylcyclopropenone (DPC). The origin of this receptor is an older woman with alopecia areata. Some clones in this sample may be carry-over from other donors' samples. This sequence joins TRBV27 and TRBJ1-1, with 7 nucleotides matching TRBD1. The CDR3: CASSRQGTAMNTEAFF. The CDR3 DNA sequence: TGTGCCAGCTCTAGACAGGGCACAGCCATGAACACTGAAGCTTTCTTT.